This entry features one T cell receptor beta chain sequence. Antigen specificity is unknown. A read error is possible here, since a much larger clone lies one base away. The sample comes from a study of blood T cells in healthy people across ages. Broader study findings: In long-lived donors, naive CD4+ cell counts and diversity exceeded those of aged donors. Reliance upon unsorted PBMCs precluded definitive naive versus antigen-experienced comparison.

Germline V gene lookup returns CDR1 SGHDT and CDR2 YYEEEE. With 7 bases clipped from V and 4 bases from J, the junction kept 8 bases outside the gene matches. This CDR3 is built from 14 residues. Drawing of peripheral blood yielded about 10 milliliters from each donor. A sample-barcoded 5' primer and a J-beta primer mix were used in a second PCR of about 7 to 12 cycles. Via MiXCR, TCRdb re-called the 5' RACE reads, giving one row per CDR3 protein. This table holds under 800,000 distinct CDR3 sequences, 20% to 25% found once. The clonotype was recovered from a man aged 70-80 years in good health. The V call is TRBV5-6, the J call TRBJ2-4; TRBD2 matches at 7 bases. The material sequenced was blood. In DNA, the CDR3 is TGTGCCAGCGGCCCATCAGCGGGAAAAAACATTCAGTACTTC. Translation: CASGPSAGKNIQYF.